This entry concerns a single TCR beta chain. The source of the sample is a study of cytomegalovirus exposure and HLA in healthy donors. 13 Jbeta primers and 60 Vbeta primers were used for the PCR. The data were produced by immunoSEQ multiplex PCR, yet TCRdb's version contains in-frame clones alone and is incomplete. The sample includes about 110,000 clones, roughly 80% seen only once; the top ten take approximately 7.2%. The sequence was obtained from a man aged 25-45 years in good health and CMV-seropositive. Sequenced material: PBMCs.

As DNA, the CDR3 is TGTGCCTGGAGTGTAAGGGAGGGTCAGCCCCAGCATTTT. Protein: CAWSVREGQPQHF. V is TRBV30 and J is TRBJ1-5, with D unclear. The CDR3 totals 13 residues. The germline gives CDR1 GTSNPN, CDR2 SVGIG (reference sequence). Trimming cost V 0 bases and J 6 bases, with 9 bases left between them.